The 32 T cell receptor beta chains below all came from one sample that was sequenced in a study of blood T cell repertoires in COVID-19. The protocol was immunoSEQ multiplex PCR, while the TCRdb copy is restricted to in-frame clones and leaves out a portion. The sample yields roughly 200,000 clones, 75% to 95% seen once. Specimen: peripheral blood. Source of these receptors: a man aged 45-65 years with acute or convalescent COVID-19.

The V gene is TRBV5-6, the J gene TRBJ1-2; D unresolved. This CDR3 has 12 residues. Germline V gene data show CDR1 as SGHDT and CDR2 as YYEEEE. Between the trimmed V and J ends, which lost 1 base and 6 bases, there was a span of 7 bases. The CDR3 DNA follows: TGTGCCAGCAGCTTGTCCGGGGATGGCTACACCTTC. Encoded protein: CASSLSGDGYTF.

The CDR3 loop reads CASSFRGQSPSQPQHF. The CDR3 region has the DNA TGTGCCAGTAGTTTCAGGGGGCAATCCCCATCTCAGCCCCAGCATTTT. This chain connects TRBV19 to TRBJ1-5, with 8 bases aligning to TRBD1. Germline V gene lookup returns CDR1 LNHDA and CDR2 SQIVND (reference sequence). The length of the CDR3 is 16 residues. V was clipped by 5 bases and J by 6 bases; unmatched bases: 12.

The chain combines TRBV28 with TRBJ2-7; no reliable D call. The CDR3 consists of 12 residues. With 5 bases removed from V and 4 bases from J, the gap between germline ends came to 9 bases. CDR1 and CDR2 (germline): MDHEN, SYDVKM. CDR3: CASSEAPYEQYF. CDR3 in DNA: TGTGCCAGCAGTGAAGCCCCGTACGAGCAGTACTTC.

This sequence joins TRBV11-3 and TRBJ2-1, with unresolved D. Germline loops: CDR1 SGHNT, CDR2 YENEEA. The germline V and J ends were trimmed by 1 base and 10 bases, with 14 bases remaining between them. This CDR3 contains 14 residues. CDR3 loop: CASSLGGSETEQFF. The CDR3 coding sequence is TGTGCCAGCAGCTTAGGAGGCAGTGAAACCGAGCAGTTCTTC.

In regard to this clone: The identical CDR3 is also encoded by other nucleotide sequences in the sample. V usage is TRBV7-2 and J usage is TRBJ2-5; a weak D match, TRBD1 (6 bases). The CDR3 totals 16 residues. Trimming removed 5 bases from V and 9 bases from J, with 25 bases in between. CDR1 SGHTA and CDR2 FQGNSA come from the germline V gene. DNA of the CDR3: TGTGCCAGCAGCGCACCGGGGCTAGCAGGGGTAGGGGCCCAGTACTTC. This codes for CASSAPGLAGVGAQYF.

CDR3 bases: TGTGCCGGGGGGAGCCATAACACCGGGGAGCTGTTTTTT. Encoded protein: CAGGSHNTGELFF. This chain joins TRBV7-6 and TRBJ2-2, with TRBD2 as a possible D gene (6 bases). The CDR3 loop spans 13 amino acids. The germline V and J ends were trimmed by 11 bases and 2 bases, with 12 bases remaining between them. Germline assignment: CDR1 SGHVS and CDR2 FNYEAQ.

The gene calls are TRBV6-6 and TRBJ1-2, with D perhaps matching TRBD1 (5 bases). This CDR3 is 15 amino acids long. Trimming removed 4 bases from V and 0 bases from J, with 12 bases in between. Per germline, CDR1 MNHNY and CDR2 SVGAGI (reference sequence). CDR3 sequence (DNA): TGTGCCAGCAGTTCTTGGACAACAGCTAACTATGGCTACACCTTC. This translates into CASSSWTTANYGYTF.

The CDR3 loop is CASKGIARETQYF. The CDR3 coding sequence is TGTGCCAGTAAGGGGATCGCTAGGGAGACCCAGTACTTC. The chain links TRBV19 to TRBJ2-5; maybe TRBD1 (5 bases). CDR3 length equals 13 residues. V was shortened by 7 bases and J by 5 bases, with 14 bases between the two germline ends. The germline V gene has CDR1 LNHDA and CDR2 SQIVND (reference sequence).

This clone is a singleton in its sample. The chain is built from TRBV19 and TRBJ1-5; D is possibly TRBD1 (6 bases). Trimming pared 9 bases from V and 5 bases from J, leaving 14 bases between. The length of the CDR3 is 13 residues. Germline lookup yields CDR1 LNHDA and CDR2 SQIVND (reference sequence). CDR3 DNA sequence: TGTGCCAGCAAGGAACAGGGATATCAGCCCCAGCATTTT. This translates into CASKEQGYQPQHF. Based on the CDR3 plus reference TRBV19 and TRBJ1-5, the full variable domain is DGGITQSPKYLFRKEGQNVTLSCEQNLNHDAMYWYRQDPGQGLRLIYYSQIVNDFQKGDIAEGYSVSREKKESFPLTVTSAQKNPTAFYLCASKEQGYQPQHFGDGTRLSIL.

The V call is TRBV19, the J call TRBJ2-6; tentative D call: TRBD2 (6 bases). This CDR3 has 15 residues. Germline CDR1 reads LNHDA; CDR2 reads SQIVND (reference sequence). The ends were cut back, 1 base at V and 2 bases at J, with 6 bases in the middle. The CDR3 sequence: CASSIGGAGANVLTF. The CDR3, as DNA: TGTGCCAGTAGTATAGGGGGGGCTGGGGCCAACGTCCTGACTTTC.

This chain links TRBV28 with TRBJ2-7; TRBD2 aligns across 7 bases. The CDR3 spans 14 residues. Losses at the gene ends were 6 bases for V and 6 bases for J; bases not matched to a gene: 11. Per the germline V gene, CDR1 is MDHEN and CDR2 is SYDVKM. As DNA, the CDR3 is TGTGCCAGCAGATACCCATCCGGGACTACCGAGCAGTACTTC. It translates to CASRYPSGTTEQYF.

The J gene is TRBJ2-2, the V gene TRBV7-2; 7 bases map to TRBD1. The CDR3 has 17 amino acids. Germline CDR1 and CDR2: SGHTA and FQGNSA. J lost 2 bases, V lost 4 bases, and 10 bases had no gene match. The CDR3 sequence: CASSSASRQGNTGELFF. CDR3 nucleotides: TGTGCCAGCAGCTCAGCGAGTAGACAGGGCAACACCGGGGAGCTGTTTTTT.

The chain employs TRBV30 and TRBJ2-3; 10 bases are a match to TRBD2. CDR3 size: 16 residues. Germline trimming cut 3 bases from V and 1 base from J; bases unmatched to any gene: 7. In germline, CDR1 is GTSNPN, CDR2 SVGIG (reference sequence). CDR3 loop: CAWSDLLAGGTDTQYF. The CDR3 DNA sequence: TGTGCCTGGAGCGACCTTCTAGCGGGGGGCACAGATACGCAGTATTTT.

This chain uses TRBV7-2 with TRBJ2-5, with D maybe TRBD1 (5 bases). V was clipped by 3 bases and J by 0 bases, with 8 bases between them. Germline V gives CDR1 SGHTA, CDR2 FQGNSA. The CDR3 extends over 14 amino acids. Here the CDR3 DNA reads TGTGCCAGCAGCTTCCCGGACAACCAAGAGACCCAGTACTTC. Encoded protein: CASSFPDNQETQYF.

The J gene is TRBJ1-5, the V gene TRBV2; 12 bases line up with TRBD1. The CDR3 is 15 residues long. Trimming took 6 bases from V and 6 from J; bases not matched to a gene: 6. CDR1 SNHLY and CDR2 FYNNEI come from the germline V gene. This CDR3 reads CASSEGQGAAQPQHF. For the CDR3, the DNA is TGTGCCAGCAGCGAGGGACAGGGGGCTGCTCAGCCCCAGCATTTT.

The chain joins TRBV4-3 to TRBJ2-7; maybe TRBD2 (6 bases). The CDR3 contains 15 residues. Germline CDR1 is LGHNA and CDR2 is YSLEER. The ends were cut back, 0 bases at V and 3 bases at J, with 12 bases in the middle. The CDR3 here is CASSQETSQGYEQYV. In DNA, the CDR3 is TGCGCCAGCAGCCAAGAAACTAGCCAAGGCTACGAGCAGTACGTC.

This CDR3 is CASSSPGGGAREQYF. The DNA for the CDR3 is TGTGCCAGCAGTTCCCCGGGGGGTGGGGCCCGCGAGCAGTACTTC. The rearrangement uses TRBV27 and TRBJ2-7; 7 positions match TRBD2. The length of the CDR3 is 15 residues. The V segment lost 4 bases and the J segment 6 bases; nucleotides outside the gene matches: 12. Germline CDR1 and CDR2: MNHEY and SMNVEV (reference sequence).

The chain is built from TRBV25-1 and TRBJ2-6; possibly TRBD1 for D (5 bases). Germline V CDR1 and CDR2: MGHDK, SYGVNS. The CDR3 length is 17 residues. Trimming removed 3 bases from V and 0 bases from J, with 12 bases in between. CDR3 sequence: CASSDHRTLSGANVLTF. In DNA form, the CDR3 reads TGTGCCAGCAGTGACCACAGGACCCTCTCTGGGGCCAACGTCCTGACTTTC.

This clone was seen once. The V and J genes are TRBV29-1 and TRBJ1-6, with D unresolved. Germline CDR1 and CDR2: SQVTM and ANQGSEA. The CDR3 length is 14 residues. V was trimmed by 4 bases and J by 0 bases, leaving 7 bases between them. CDR3: CSVGEGSYNSPLHF. CDR3 bases: TGCAGCGTTGGGGAGGGCTCCTATAATTCACCCCTCCACTTT.

As for this clone: This may be a read error: a much more frequent sequence differs by one nucleotide. This rearrangement joins TRBV4-2 to TRBJ2-1, with D uncertain. The CDR3 is 16 residues long. Trimming left V 0 bases short and J 0 bases short, with 9 bases between. Germline V gene lookup returns CDR1 LGHNA and CDR2 YNFKEQ. The CDR3 is CASSQEAGDSYNEQFF. The CDR3 DNA reads TGTGCCAGCAGCCAAGAAGCAGGCGACTCCTACAATGAGCAGTTCTTC.

This clone occurred once. This chain joins TRBV7-6 and TRBJ2-1; D is perhaps TRBD2 (7 bases). Germline V gene sequence: CDR1 SGHVS, CDR2 FNYEAQ. V was shortened by 7 bases and J by 9 bases, with 25 bases between the two germline ends. CDR3 length equals 16 residues. The CDR3 loop reads CASTLELEGGDFEQFF. For the CDR3, the DNA is TGTGCCAGCACCCTAGAATTGGAGGGGGGGGACTTTGAGCAGTTCTTC.

The rearrangement uses TRBV4-1 and TRBJ1-1, with D perhaps TRBD1 (5 bases). Trimming shortened V by 7 bases and J by 1 base, and 13 bases separated the two germline ends. This CDR3 is built from 14 residues. In germline, CDR1 is MGHRA, CDR2 YSYEKL. Here the CDR3 DNA reads TGCGCCAGCACTAAGGGGCCGGGGAACACTGAAGCTTTCTTT. It is translated as CASTKGPGNTEAFF.

The chain has TRBV28 and TRBJ1-1; D gene uncertain. This CDR3 has 12 amino acids. CDR1 is MDHEN and CDR2 is SYDVKM in the germline V gene. V lost 5 bases to trimming and J lost 3 bases, with 7 bases between them. The CDR3 protein is CASSPTYTEAFF. The CDR3 region has the DNA TGTGCCAGCAGTCCTACCTACACTGAAGCTTTCTTT.

CDR3 DNA: TGCGCCAGCAGCTTGAGGGGGACTAGCGGATCCAATGAGCAGTTCTTC. This encodes CASSLRGTSGSNEQFF. This sequence joins TRBV5-1 and TRBJ2-1; 11 bases are shared with TRBD2. Germline V lookup: CDR1 SGHRS, CDR2 YFSETQ. V lost 1 base, J lost 6 bases, and 6 bases stayed unmatched. This CDR3 comprises 16 residues. The variable domain in full, completed from reference TRBV5-1 and TRBJ2-1, reads KAGVTQTPRYLIKTRGQQVTLSCSPISGHRSVSWYQQTPGQGLQFLFEYFSETQRNKGNFPGRFSGRQFSNSRSEMNVSTLELGDSALYLCASSLRGTSGSNEQFFGPGTRLTVL.

The V and J genes are TRBV9 and TRBJ2-1, with 7 nucleotides matching TRBD1. Germline V CDR1 and CDR2: SGDLS, YYNGEE. The trim removed 3 bases at V and 5 bases at J, leaving 14 bases unmatched. CDR3 size: 17 residues. The CDR3 loop is CASSGWKDRSNDNEQFF. The CDR3 region has the DNA TGTGCCAGCAGCGGGTGGAAGGACAGGAGTAATGACAATGAGCAGTTCTTC.

This clone was detected only once. The sample carries other DNA sequences with the same CDR3. The chain uses TRBV3-1 (or the pseudogene TRBV3-2) and TRBJ1-4; no clear D gene. With 1 base removed from V and 8 bases from J, the gap between germline ends came to 5 bases. This CDR3 has 12 amino acids. Germline loops: CDR1 LGHDT, CDR2 YNNKEL (reference sequence). The chain's CDR3 is CASSQVEEKLFF. The CDR3, as DNA: TGTGCCAGCAGCCAAGTGGAGGAAAAACTGTTTTTT.

CDR3 sequence reads: CAISETPGGNQPQHF. In DNA, the CDR3 is TGTGCCATCAGTGAAACCCCCGGGGGAAATCAGCCCCAGCATTTT. The chain couples TRBV10-3 to TRBJ1-5, with D perhaps TRBD1 (5 bases). V lost 3 bases and J 4 bases, leaving 13 bases between the germline ends. The CDR3 length is 15 residues. From germline, CDR1 is ENHRY and CDR2 SYGVKD.

V gene TRBV29-1 combines with J gene TRBJ2-3; 7 bases align to TRBD2. CDR1 and CDR2 from the germline V gene are SQVTM and ANQGSEA. V shed 1 base and J 9 bases; nucleotides not matched to a gene: 4. This CDR3 is built from 12 residues. In DNA form, the CDR3 reads TGCAGCGTTGAAGGGTCGGGAGGCACGCAGTATTTT. It yields the protein CSVEGSGGTQYF.

V gene TRBV7-2 combines with J gene TRBJ2-4; possible D gene TRBD1, 6 bases. The ends were cut back, 1 base at V and 0 bases at J, with 19 bases in the middle. This CDR3 spans 19 amino acids. Germline V gene sequence: CDR1 SGHTA, CDR2 FQGNSA. DNA for the CDR3: TGTGCCAGCAGCTTAGTGAAAGGACAGCGCCAGCTAGCCAAAAACATTCAGTACTTC. It is translated as CASSLVKGQRQLAKNIQYF.

The CDR3 here is CASSAHYNEQFF. DNA of the CDR3: TGTGCCAGCAGTGCGCACTACAATGAGCAGTTCTTC. V gene TRBV6-6 combines with J gene TRBJ2-1; D is ambiguous. The V gene lost 5 bases and the J gene lost 3 bases, with 5 bases spanning the gap. The CDR3 contains 12 residues. Germline CDR1 is MNHNY and CDR2 is SVGAGI (reference sequence).

This chain connects TRBV7-2 to TRBJ1-1; the match to TRBD1 covers 7 bases. The germline V gene has CDR1 SGHTA and CDR2 FQGNSA. The CDR3 extends over 13 amino acids. V dropped 2 bases and J dropped 4; count of bases not matched to a gene: 1. The CDR3 DNA reads as TGTGCCAGCAGCTTACAGGGGGTCACTGAAGCTTTCTTT. The encoded protein is CASSLQGVTEAFF. Combining the CDR3 with reference TRBV7-2 and TRBJ1-1 gives the whole variable domain GAGVSQSPSNKVTEKGKDVELRCDPISGHTALYWYRQSLGQGLEFLIYFQGNSAPDKSGLPSDRFSAERTGGSVSTLTIQRTQQEDSAVYLCASSLQGVTEAFFGQGTRLTVV.

The chain employs TRBV2 and TRBJ2-4, with D maybe TRBD1 (6 bases). The CDR3 covers 13 residues. CDR1 and CDR2 (germline): SNHLY, FYNNEI. V dropped 7 bases and J dropped 5 bases, with 12 bases sitting between them. In DNA form, the CDR3 reads TGTGCCAGCAATCGCAGGGGTCAAAACATTCAGTACTTC. As protein: CASNRRGQNIQYF.